This T cell receptor beta chain was recorded in a study of human T cells and chemical hapten exposure (dated by TCRdb to 2020 to 2022). Study-level background: For sensitization, 2% DPC in acetone was applied to a 2 cm by 2 cm area of upper inner arm skin. Throughout the roughly 24-week study period, patients were also given weekly therapeutic DPC doses on the scalp. Patch testing was done on the upper back using Finn chambers containing 0.01% DPC, and results were scored after 6 days according to International Contact Dermatitis Research Group standards. Alopecia areata with under or over 50% scalp involvement, alopecia totalis and alopecia universalis were represented in the patient cohort, which was mostly female. Libraries were pooled for sequencing, and per-sample TCR yields varied mainly because of small differences in library volumes within the pool. The study tracked peripheral blood TCR repertoire changes in vivo during primary and secondary sensitization to the hapten diphenylcyclopropenone (DPC) in alopecia patients. Blood samples were taken from patients before sensitization (week 0) and at 2, 6 and about 24 weeks after DPC sensitization. Blood for TCR sequencing was provided by twenty-nine alopecia patients at one to four time points (pre-sensitization, 2, 6 and 24 weeks). What the work shows at the level of the full study, not this receptor alone: Patch test score correlated positively with the number of PT1 expanded TCRs, reaching significance at thresholds 8, 16 and 32 but not at 4. After repeated subsampling, the strength of the expansion versus patch-test correlation and the threshold at which it became significant changed. The number of TCRs above 1 in 1000 frequency did not change with DPC sensitization; there was no evidence of global repertoire structure alterations. Alopecia, a presumed autoimmune disease, was present in all patients, so the immune response of the patients might differ from that of healthy individuals. Significantly more large CDR3 similarity clusters were formed by expanded TCRs than by pre-sensitization or healthy control sets, consistent with antigen-driven responses.

About this clonotype: Its specific antigen is unknown. No quality values exist for individual bases; no much larger clone is one base distant.

Library prep was done by RACE. TCRdb records NextSeq 500 as the sequencer. During library preparation, unique molecular identifiers were attached to individual cDNA molecules so that TCRs could be counted quantitatively and reproducibly. For every blood RNA sample, sequencing covered both the TCR alpha and TCR beta chains. The published analysis was carried out like this. The median number of TCRs per sample was over 95,000, ranging from about 23,224 to 750,000. V, J and CDR3 annotation of the TCR reads was performed with the Decombinator software suite. For the PS versus PT1 abundance plots, all samples were subsampled to the same number of TCRs (28,000). Expanded TCRs were defined as absent before sensitization and observed at least eight times at the 2-week time point. TCRdb redid the processing of the public reads, applying fastp at Q25 and MiXCR, and retained in-frame beta chains. CDR3 protein sequences are deduplicated, and each keeps its most common genes and DNA. For this entry, the V and J calls and clone size follow TCRdb and not the study's own pipeline. The table for this sample lists approximately 90,000 distinct CDR3 sequences; roughly 12% of them were counted only once. Clones ranked in the top ten supply approximately 2% of the sample.

The sample's time point label, in plain terms: patch test 1, 2 weeks after DPC sensitization. In the paper's terms, the treatment or condition label means: therapeutic diphenylcyclopropenone sensitization with weekly scalp DPC. At every patch-test visit, the blood draw took place before the patch test was put on. Eligible patients were aged 18 to 70, diagnosed with alopecia, deemed suitable for DPC therapy, and excluded if pregnant. Unfractionated whole blood was collected in Tempus Blood RNA tubes, and total RNA was extracted from that blood. A distance of 9 bases separates the germline ends of V and J, which lose 2 bases and 4 bases respectively. The CDR3 runs 13 amino acids, cysteine and phenylalanine included. CDR3 DNA only is kept here, 39 bases in frame from base 1. Reading the germline V gene gives CDR1 SGHTA and CDR2 FQGNSA.

The receptor was derived from a woman in her thirties or forties with alopecia areata. Some clones in this sample may be carry-over from other donors' samples. The receptor chain draws on TRBV7-2 and TRBJ2-7, with no confident D gene call. The specimen was whole blood, collected in connection with sensitization to the hapten diphenylcyclopropenone (DPC). The base sequence is TGTGCCAGCAGCTTAACCTACTCTTACGAGCAGTACTTC. Translation gives CASSLTYSYEQYF.